These 25 T cell receptor beta chains came from one sample sequenced in a study of breast tumors, draining lymph nodes, adjacent tissues. Samples came from axillary lymph nodes draining the breast cancer. TCRdb reprocessed the multiplex PCR reads via MiXCR and lists one record per CDR3 protein. The sample yields 150,000 to 200,000 distinct CDR3 sequences, roughly a third seen once. The sample consisted of axillary lymph node tissue. These receptors were collected from a female donor with breast cancer. Some clones in this sample may be carry-over from other donors' samples.

As concerns this clonotype: Since the CDR3 does not end with the conserved phenylalanine or tryptophan, this likely comes from a read error. The chain links TRBV5-1 to TRBJ1-1; D is unresolved. Germline CDR1 SGHRS, CDR2 YFSETQ. The CDR3 runs to 13 residues. With 6 bases removed from V and 5 bases from J, the gap between germline ends came to 14 bases. The CDR3 DNA reads TGCGCCAGCACCGAAAACGGGAGGACTGAAGCTTTCCTT. Translating gives CASTENGRTEAFL.

About this clonotype itself: At one end, the junction sequence differs from germline, possibly due to a read error. The chain joins TRBV9 to TRBJ1-4, with D uncertain. Germline lookup yields CDR1 SGDLS and CDR2 YYNGEE. This CDR3 is 15 amino acids long. The CDR3 nucleotides are TGTGCCAGCAGCGTAGTGGAGCAGCTCAATGAAAAACTGCTTTTT. Translating it yields CASSVVEQLNEKLLF. Together with reference TRBV9 and TRBJ1-4, the CDR3 gives the full variable domain: DSGVTQTPKHLITATGQRVTLRCSPRSGDLSVYWYQQSLDQGLQFLIQYYNGEERAKGNILERFSAQQFPDLHSELNLSSLELGDSALYFCASSVVEQLNEKLLFGSGTQLSVL.

Note on this clonotype: This may be a read error: a much more frequent sequence differs by one nucleotide. The chain joins TRBV30 to TRBJ2-5; possibly TRBD2 for D (6 bases). The germline V gene encodes CDR1 GTSNPN and CDR2 SVGIG (reference sequence). The CDR3 length is 13 residues. Trimming removed 1 base from V and 1 base from J, with 7 bases in between. CDR3 nucleotides: TGTGCCTGGAGTGGGGGGGTCCAAGAGACCCAGTACTTC. It translates to CAWSGGVQETQYF.

To note about this clonotype: A much more abundant neighbour one base away suggests this may be a read error. CDR3 loop: CANLGTSGRTGNEQFF. CDR3 DNA sequence: TGTGCCAACCTCGGGACTAGCGGGAGAACGGGCAATGAGCAGTTCTTC. The gene calls are TRBV5-4 and TRBJ2-1, with 14 bases fitting TRBD2. V lost 9 bases, J lost 6 bases, and 11 bases stayed unmatched. Germline lookup yields CDR1 SGHNT and CDR2 YYREEE (reference sequence). This CDR3 has 16 amino acids.

V is TRBV2 and J is TRBJ1-5, with a tentative D call TRBD1 (5 bases). V was cut by 4 bases and J by 0 bases, with 7 bases left in between. CDR1 and CDR2 from the germline V gene are SNHLY and FYNNEI. This CDR3 contains 14 residues. CDR3 DNA: TGTGCCAGCAGTGGGGACGGTAGCAATCAGCCCCAGCATTTT. Amino acids: CASSGDGSNQPQHF.

This clonotype has a count of ten or more. The gene calls are TRBV6-5 and TRBJ1-5; unclear D gene. The CDR3 is made up of 14 amino acids. Germline V gene lookup returns CDR1 MNHEY and CDR2 SVGAGI. Trimming shortened V by 6 bases and J by 6 bases, and 15 bases separated the two germline ends. The CDR3 nucleotides are TGTGCCAGCAGCCTCTCCGGAGGGAGTCAGCCCCAGCATTTT. Its protein is CASSLSGGSQPQHF.

This clonotype was observed at least ten times. This rearrangement joins TRBV24-1 to TRBJ2-3; D gene ambiguous. The V gene lost 1 base and the J gene lost 0 bases, with 4 bases spanning the gap. The V gene's germline CDR1 is KGHDR and CDR2 SFDVKD. This CDR3 comprises 14 residues. Here the CDR3 DNA reads TGTGCCACCAGTGATTTTGGGAGCACAGATACGCAGTATTTT. Encoded protein: CATSDFGSTDTQYF.

This chain uses TRBV6-2 or TRBV6-3 with TRBJ1-1; TRBD1 might be the D (6 bases). V lost 2 bases and J lost 1, with 17 bases in between. The CDR3 consists of 17 residues. CDR1 is MNHEY, CDR2 SVGEGT, per germline. This CDR3 reads CASSYRRGGPENTEAFF. The CDR3 nucleotides read TGTGCCAGCAGTTACCGACGCGGGGGGCCTGAGAACACTGAAGCTTTCTTT.

This clonotype was found a few times. A read error may be the cause here, since a much bigger clone is one base away. The V call is TRBV20-1, the J call TRBJ1-5; 7 nucleotides agree with TRBD1. Germline values: CDR1 DFQATT, CDR2 SNEGSKA (reference sequence). The CDR3 runs 15 residues. CDR3 bases: TGCAGTGCTGCCCGACAGGGTTTAAGCACTCAGCCCCAGCATTTT. Translating gives CSAARQGLSTQPQHF.

A note on this clonotype: This may come from a read error, since a much larger clone is one base off. V usage is TRBV7-2 and J usage is TRBJ2-1, with TRBD2 as a possible D gene (6 bases). Per the germline V gene, CDR1 is SGHTA and CDR2 is FQGNSA. The length of the CDR3 is 13 residues. V lost 7 bases, J lost 9 bases, and 16 bases lay in between. DNA for the CDR3: TGTGCCAGCACCGTCCGGGAGAGGGGTGAGCAGTTCTTC. Its translation: CASTVRERGEQFF.

Note on this clonotype: This clone may be a read error of a much larger clone one base away. The genes are TRBV20-1 and TRBJ2-7; 8 bases agree with TRBD2. J was trimmed by 2 bases and V by 2 bases; bases with no gene match: 11. This CDR3 contains 16 residues. The germline V gene has CDR1 DFQATT and CDR2 SNEGSKA (reference sequence). The CDR3: CSARPSSGHSTYEQYF. As DNA, the CDR3 is TGCAGTGCTAGACCCTCTAGCGGGCACTCCACCTACGAGCAGTACTTC.

About this clonotype: With a much larger clone just one base away, this may be a read error. The chain has TRBV7-6 and TRBJ2-2, with D perhaps matching TRBD2 (5 bases). CDR3 size: 15 residues. Per germline, CDR1 SGHVS and CDR2 FNYEAQ. V was shortened by 4 bases and J by 7 bases, with 16 bases between the two germline ends. CDR3 nucleotide sequence: TGTGCCAGCAGCTCGGGGATAGGTATACTCGGGGAGCTGTTTTTT. The encoded protein is CASSSGIGILGELFF.

The genes are TRBV29-1 and TRBJ1-1; D is perhaps TRBD1 (6 bases). Trimming took 2 bases from V and 1 from J, leaving 17 bases between them. CDR1 and CDR2 (germline): SQVTM, ANQGSEA. The CDR3 contains 16 residues. The CDR3 protein is CSVEMGQGIWNTEAFF. The CDR3 coding sequence is TGCAGCGTTGAAATGGGGCAGGGGATTTGGAACACTGAAGCTTTCTTT.

This clonotype was picked up many times. The rearrangement joins TRBV6-5 to TRBJ2-7, with D possibly called TRBD1 or TRBD2 (5 bases each). V was trimmed by 7 bases and J by 5 bases, leaving 18 bases between them. The CDR3 length is 14 residues. Looked up from germline, CDR1 is MNHEY and CDR2 is SVGAGI. DNA for the CDR3: TGTGCCAGCACTCACCGGGACGGGTGGAACGAGCAGTACTTC. It specifies CASTHRDGWNEQYF.

The rearrangement uses TRBV29-1 and TRBJ1-2; 8 nucleotides match TRBD1. The germline gives CDR1 SQVTM, CDR2 ANQGSEA. The CDR3 sequence is 15 residues long. With 7 bases clipped from V and 5 bases from J, the junction kept 15 bases outside the gene matches. DNA of the CDR3: TGCAGCGCTGCTAGATCGTTCCAGGGGGCTTATGGCTACACCTTC. The encoded protein is CSAARSFQGAYGYTF.

This clonotype was observed a few times. The J gene is TRBJ2-2, the V gene TRBV28; 8 bases are shared with TRBD1. From germline, CDR1 is MDHEN and CDR2 SYDVKM. V lost 6 bases, J lost 7 bases, and 16 bases stayed unmatched. CDR3 size: 17 residues. CDR3 protein: CASRLGQGLIFGGELFF. For the CDR3, the DNA is TGTGCCAGCAGACTCGGACAGGGCCTAATTTTTGGCGGGGAGCTGTTTTTT.

This clonotype was detected many times. V gene TRBV20-1 combines with J gene TRBJ2-7; TRBD1 aligns across 8 bases. After removal of 0 bases from V and 4 bases from J, the junction contained 2 bases not matched to a gene. The CDR3 runs 13 residues. Per the germline V gene, CDR1 is DFQATT and CDR2 is SNEGSKA (reference sequence). The CDR3 bases are TGCAGTGCTAGAGACAGGGGGCAGTACGAGCAGTACTTC. Encoded protein: CSARDRGQYEQYF.

Many counts were recorded for this clonotype. The chain recombines TRBV14 with TRBJ2-7; no definite D call. V was trimmed by 3 bases and J by 1 base, leaving 16 bases between them. This CDR3 region has 16 residues. Germline V CDR1 and CDR2: SGHDN, FVKESK. The CDR3 region has the DNA TGTGCCAGCAGCCATTCCCGATACGGACGTTCCTACGAGCAGTACTTC. Amino acid sequence: CASSHSRYGRSYEQYF.

On this clonotype: One end of the junction fails to match germline, which may point to a read error. V and J are TRBV11-2 and TRBJ1-1; tentatively, D is TRBD1 (6 bases). The CDR3 is 17 residues long. Germline values: CDR1 SGHAT, CDR2 FQNNGV. CDR3 sequence reads: CASSTNNEGVANTESFF. The DNA of the CDR3 is TGTGCCAGCAGCACAAACAATGAGGGGGTGGCGAACACTGAATCTTTCTTT.

This clonotype was counted ten times or more. The junction departs from germline at one end; a sequencing error may be responsible. This chain uses TRBV12-3 or TRBV12-4 with TRBJ2-7, with D uncertain. This CDR3 has 12 residues. CDR3 sequence (DNA): TGTGCCAGCAGTTTCACAACCTACAAGCAGTACTTC. It codes for CASSFTTYKQYF.

Only one count was recorded for this clonotype. The chain recombines TRBV2 with TRBJ2-5; 16 bases fit TRBD2. This CDR3 is built from 16 residues. From germline, CDR1 is SNHLY and CDR2 FYNNEI. Trimming at V came to 7 bases and at J to 2 bases, leaving 4 bases not matched to a gene. The CDR3 reads CASTEGLAGGQETQYF. The CDR3 region has the DNA TGTGCCAGCACCGAGGGACTAGCGGGGGGGCAAGAGACCCAGTACTTC.

The chain carries TRBV4-2 and TRBJ1-1; D is uncertain. Germline V gives CDR1 LGHNA, CDR2 YNFKEQ. CDR3 length: 13 amino acids. V was pared by 0 bases and J by 11 bases, with 13 bases between. The CDR3 loop is CASSQEGKPAAFF. The CDR3 bases are TGTGCCAGCAGCCAAGAGGGTAAGCCCGCGGCTTTCTTT.

This clonotype was seen many times. The CDR3 here is CASSQDYRNRVSYEQYF. CDR3 nucleotide sequence: TGCGCCAGCAGCCAAGATTATCGGAACAGGGTTTCGTACGAGCAGTACTTC. This chain uses TRBV4-1 with TRBJ2-7, with a possible D match to TRBD1 (6 bases). Looked up from germline, CDR1 is MGHRA and CDR2 is YSYEKL. Trimming stripped 0 bases from V and 4 bases from J, with 19 bases between. This CDR3 has 17 residues.

This clonotype was detected many times. The rearrangement links TRBV2 to TRBJ1-2; 9 nucleotides line up with TRBD1. The CDR3 loop spans 14 amino acids. In germline, CDR1 is SNHLY, CDR2 FYNNEI. Losses at the gene ends were 2 bases for V and 7 bases for J; bases not matched to a gene: 5. The CDR3 here is CASSELGQGSGYTF. The CDR3 bases are TGTGCCAGCAGTGAATTGGGACAGGGCTCTGGCTACACCTTC. Drawing the rest from reference TRBV2 and TRBJ1-2, the complete variable domain is EPEVTQTPSHQVTQMGQEVILRCVPISNHLYFYWYRQILGQKVEFLVSFYNNEISEKSEIFDDQFSVERPDGSNFTLKIRSTKLEDSAMYFCASSELGQGSGYTFGSGTRLTVV.

This clonotype is hyperexpanded by share. The V and J genes are TRBV7-9 and TRBJ2-7; 7 bases match TRBD1. CDR3 size: 16 residues. CDR1 and CDR2 (germline): SEHNR, FQNEAQ (reference sequence). Losses at the gene ends were 4 bases for V and 3 bases for J; bases not matched to a gene: 12. CDR3 DNA: TGTGCCAGCAGCTCCCTGGACGGGACAGAAAACTACGAGCAGTACTTC. It yields the protein CASSSLDGTENYEQYF.